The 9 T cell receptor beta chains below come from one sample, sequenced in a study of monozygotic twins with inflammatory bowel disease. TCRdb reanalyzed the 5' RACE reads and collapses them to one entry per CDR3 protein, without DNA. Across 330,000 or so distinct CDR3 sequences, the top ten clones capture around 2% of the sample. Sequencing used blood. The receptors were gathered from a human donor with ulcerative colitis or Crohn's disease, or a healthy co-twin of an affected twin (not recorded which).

The CDR3: CSARGFRLGTATTPGELFF. This rearrangement joins TRBV20-1 to TRBJ2-2; TCRdb's D call, TRBD1, is unchecked because there is no DNA. The CDR3 spans 19 residues. Germline loops: CDR1 DFQATT, CDR2 SNEGSKA (reference sequence).

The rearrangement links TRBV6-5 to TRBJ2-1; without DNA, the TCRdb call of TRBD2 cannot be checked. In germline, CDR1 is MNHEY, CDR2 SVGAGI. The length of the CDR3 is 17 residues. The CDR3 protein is CASSYTTSGGASNEQFF.

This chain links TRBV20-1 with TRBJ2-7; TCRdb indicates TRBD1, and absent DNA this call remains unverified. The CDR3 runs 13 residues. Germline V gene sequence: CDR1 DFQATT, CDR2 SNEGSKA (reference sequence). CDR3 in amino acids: CSAPGTPSYEQYF.

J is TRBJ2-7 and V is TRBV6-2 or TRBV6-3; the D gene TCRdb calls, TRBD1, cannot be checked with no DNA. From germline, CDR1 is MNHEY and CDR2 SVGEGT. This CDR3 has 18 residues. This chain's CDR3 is CASSSGNGQGPISYEQYF.

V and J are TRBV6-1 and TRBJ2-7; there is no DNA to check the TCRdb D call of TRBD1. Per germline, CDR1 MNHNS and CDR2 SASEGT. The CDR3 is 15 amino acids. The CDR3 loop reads CASSAQMDRTYEQYF.

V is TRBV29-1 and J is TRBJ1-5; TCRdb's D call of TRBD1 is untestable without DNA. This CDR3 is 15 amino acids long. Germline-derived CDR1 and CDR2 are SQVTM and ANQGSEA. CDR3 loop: CSVEAPRSCNQPQHF.

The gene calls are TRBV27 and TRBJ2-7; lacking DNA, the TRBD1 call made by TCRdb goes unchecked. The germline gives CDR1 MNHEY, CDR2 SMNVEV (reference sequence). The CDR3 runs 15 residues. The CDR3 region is CASSLVGQGQPEQYF.

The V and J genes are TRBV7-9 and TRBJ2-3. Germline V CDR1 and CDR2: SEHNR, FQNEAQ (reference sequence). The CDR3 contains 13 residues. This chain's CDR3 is CASSSDVTDTQYF.

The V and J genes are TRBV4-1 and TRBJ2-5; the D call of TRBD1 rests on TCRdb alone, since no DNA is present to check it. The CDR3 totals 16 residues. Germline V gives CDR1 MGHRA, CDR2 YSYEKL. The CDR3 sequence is CASSQERIGARETQYF.